This TCR beta chain came from a study of T cells in Graves' hyperthyroidism and ophthalmopathy. Study-wide background: Peripheral blood was acquired at first diagnosis, ahead of any therapy whatsoever.

Patients aged 18 to 65 had newly diagnosed hyperthyroidism lasting under 2 months. The CDR3 loop spans 15 amino acids. Points on this clonotype: Its antigen is currently unknown. Possible read error: a much larger clone is one base away.

Study-wide findings and caveats: Most clonotypes expanded in the thyroid (above 0.001) were also present in blood. Ophthalmopathy was separated from stable hyperthyroidism by a 13 V-J model.

Researchers amplified the TCR beta CDR3 regions from RNA transcripts. Researchers ran a first-round RT-PCR on the TCR CDR3 using the HTBI primer set. Each CDR3 protein is one row after TCRdb ran MiXCR on the multiplex PCR reads. The table includes approximately 370,000 distinct CDR3 sequences, roughly 15% detected once. The V call is TRBV12-3 or TRBV12-4, the J call TRBJ2-2; D might be TRBD2 (6 bases). Sequencing was carried out using blood. The clonotype comes from a woman aged 30 to 39 with Graves' hyperthyroidism that later progressed to Graves' ophthalmopathy. CDR3 protein: CASSLYGGSFGGLFF. The CDR3 DNA sequence: TGTGCCAGCAGTTTATACGGCGGTTCTTTCGGGGGGCTGTTTTTT.